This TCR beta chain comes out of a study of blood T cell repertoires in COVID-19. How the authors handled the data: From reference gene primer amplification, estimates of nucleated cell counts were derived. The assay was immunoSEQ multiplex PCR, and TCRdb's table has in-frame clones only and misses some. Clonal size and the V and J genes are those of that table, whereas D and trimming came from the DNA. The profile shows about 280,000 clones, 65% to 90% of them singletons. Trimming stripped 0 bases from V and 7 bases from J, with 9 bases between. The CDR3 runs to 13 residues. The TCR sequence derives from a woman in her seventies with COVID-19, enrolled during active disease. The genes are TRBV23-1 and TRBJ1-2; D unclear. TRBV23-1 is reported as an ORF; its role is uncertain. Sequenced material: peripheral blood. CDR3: CASSQSPAVGYTF. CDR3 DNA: TGCGCCAGCAGTCAATCGCCGGCGGTTGGCTACACCTTC.